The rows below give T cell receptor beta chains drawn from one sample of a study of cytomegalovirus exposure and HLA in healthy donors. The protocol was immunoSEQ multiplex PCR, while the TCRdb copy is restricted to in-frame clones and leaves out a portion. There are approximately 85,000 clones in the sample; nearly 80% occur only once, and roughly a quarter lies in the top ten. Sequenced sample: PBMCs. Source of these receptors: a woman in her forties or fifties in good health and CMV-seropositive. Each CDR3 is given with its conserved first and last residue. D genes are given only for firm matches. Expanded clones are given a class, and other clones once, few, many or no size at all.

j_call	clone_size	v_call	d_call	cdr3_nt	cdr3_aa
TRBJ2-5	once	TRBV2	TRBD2	TGTGCCACCCATAGGGACCGCGGGAGGGGAGAGACCCAGTACTTC	CATHRDRGRGETQYF
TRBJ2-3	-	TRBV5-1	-	TGCGCCAGCACACAGGGTAACACAGATACGCAGTATTTT	CASTQGNTDTQYF
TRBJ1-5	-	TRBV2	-	TGTGCCAGCAGTGAAAGGTTGGCAGGCCCGGATCCCGTACTTTATAGCAATCAGCCCCAGCATTTT	CASSERLAGPDPVLYSNQPQHF
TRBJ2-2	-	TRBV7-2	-	TGTGCCAGCAGCCAGGGGCGGAACGGGGAGCTGTTTTTT	CASSQGRNGELFF
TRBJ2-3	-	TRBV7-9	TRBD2	TGTGCCAGCAGCTTAGGGGGCGGGGGGTACGATACGCAGTATTTT	CASSLGGGGYDTQYF
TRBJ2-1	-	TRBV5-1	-	TGCGCCAGCAGCTTGAGAGGAGGGGACAATGAGCAGTTCTTC	CASSLRGGDNEQFF
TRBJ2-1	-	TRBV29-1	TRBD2	TGCAGCGTGGGGACTAGCGGGAGCCTCTACAATGAGCAGTTCTTC	CSVGTSGSLYNEQFF
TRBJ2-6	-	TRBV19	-	TGTGCCAGTAGTATCCCCCGGGTCTCCGGGGCCAACGTCCTGACTTTC	CASSIPRVSGANVLTF
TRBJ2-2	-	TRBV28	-	TGTGCCAGCAGTTTACTAACGAACACCGGGGAGCTGTTTTTT	CASSLLTNTGELFF
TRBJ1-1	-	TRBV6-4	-	TGTGCCAGCAGTGACTCGTACGGGAGGGAAGCTTTCTTT	CASSDSYGREAFF
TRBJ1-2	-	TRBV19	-	TGTGCCAGTAGTATAGTAAGCGGGCTACGTAACTATGGCTACACCTTC	CASSIVSGLRNYGYTF
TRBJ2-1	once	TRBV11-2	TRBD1	TGTGCCAGCAGCCCGAGGACAGGAGGAATCAATGAGCAGTTCTTC	CASSPRTGGINEQFF
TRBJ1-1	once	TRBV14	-	TGTGCCAGCAGCCTCCAGGAGAACACTGAAGCTTTCTTT	CASSLQENTEAFF
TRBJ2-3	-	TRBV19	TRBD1	TGTGCCAGCTCTGACAGGGTGGCAGATACGCAGTATTTT	CASSDRVADTQYF
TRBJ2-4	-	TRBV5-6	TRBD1	TGTGCCAGCAGCTTGCCCCGGGACAGGGCCAAAAACATTCAGTACTTC	CASSLPRDRAKNIQYF
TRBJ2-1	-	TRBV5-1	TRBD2	TGCGCCAGCAGCCCCGGCCCTTCTAGCGGGAGACTCAATGAGCAGTTCTTC	CASSPGPSSGRLNEQFF
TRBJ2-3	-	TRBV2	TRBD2	TGTGCCAGCAGTGAACTTCTAGCGGGGACCCTGGGAGATACGCAGTATTTT	CASSELLAGTLGDTQYF
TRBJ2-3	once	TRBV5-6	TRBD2	TGTGCCAGCAGCTTGGCTAGCGGCGAAGTAGAAGATACGCAGTATTTT	CASSLASGEVEDTQYF
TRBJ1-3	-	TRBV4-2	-	TGTGCCAGCAGCCAAGAAACGGGATTTGGAAACACCATATATTTT	CASSQETGFGNTIYF
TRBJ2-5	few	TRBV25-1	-	TGTGCCATCGCAACCGACAGATACCAAGAGACCCAGTACTTC	CAIATDRYQETQYF
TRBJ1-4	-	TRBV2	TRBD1	TGTGCCAGCACCCGGGACAGGGGGCGAGGTGAAAAACTGTTTTTT	CASTRDRGRGEKLFF
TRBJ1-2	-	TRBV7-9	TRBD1	TGTGCCAGCAGCCTAAACCGGGACAGGGGGAACTATGGCTACACCTTC	CASSLNRDRGNYGYTF
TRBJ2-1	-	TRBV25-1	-	TGTGCCAGCAGTGAATACGGGGAGAATGAGCAGTTCTTC	CASSEYGENEQFF
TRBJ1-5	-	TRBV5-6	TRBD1	TGTGCCAGCAGCGGTACAGGGGGCTGGCGCAATCAGCCCCAGCATTTT	CASSGTGGWRNQPQHF
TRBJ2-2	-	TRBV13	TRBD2	TGTGCCAGCAGCACCGGGCGGGAGGACGTCACCGGGGAGCTGTTTTTT	CASSTGREDVTGELFF
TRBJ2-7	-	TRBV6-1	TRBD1	TGTGCCAGCAGTGATACGGGACAGGCCTCCTACGAGCAGTACTTC	CASSDTGQASYEQYF
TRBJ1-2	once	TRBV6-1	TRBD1	TGTGCCACCCGGACAGGGGGCTATGGCTACACCTTC	CATRTGGYGYTF
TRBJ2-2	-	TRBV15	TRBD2	TGTGCCACCAGCAGAGCCCCGACTAGCGGGAGGGTGAACACCGGGGAGCTGTCTTTT	CATSRAPTSGRVNTGELSF
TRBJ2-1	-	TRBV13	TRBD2	TGTGCCAGCAGCCCACGGACTAGCGGGGTAAATGAGCAGTTCTTC	CASSPRTSGVNEQFF
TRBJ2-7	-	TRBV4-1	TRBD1	TGCGCCAGCAGCCAAGACACGGACAGGGGGAGCTACGAGCAGTACTTC	CASSQDTDRGSYEQYF
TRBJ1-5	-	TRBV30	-	TGTGCCTGGAGTGAACAGGGACGTAGCAATCAGCCCCAGCATTTT	CAWSEQGRSNQPQHF
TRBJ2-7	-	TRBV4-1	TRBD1	TGCGCCAGCAGCCAAGGGGACAGGGGCGAGCAGTACTTC	CASSQGDRGEQYF
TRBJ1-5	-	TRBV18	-	TGTGCCAGCTCACGAGATAATCAGCCCCAGCATTTT	CASSRDNQPQHF
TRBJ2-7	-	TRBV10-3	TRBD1	TGTGCCATCAGTGGACAGGGATCCTACGAGCAGTACTTC	CAISGQGSYEQYF
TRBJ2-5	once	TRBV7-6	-	TGTGCCAGCAGCTTATTAGAGCGGGTATACCTCCGAGAGACCCAGTACTTC	CASSLLERVYLRETQYF
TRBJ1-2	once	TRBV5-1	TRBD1	TGCGCCAGCAGCGGGGACAGCTATGGCTACACCTTC	CASSGDSYGYTF
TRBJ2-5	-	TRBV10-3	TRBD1	TGTGCCATCAGTGAAGGGACAGGGCAAGAGACCCAGTACTTC	CAISEGTGQETQYF
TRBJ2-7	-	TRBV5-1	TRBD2	TGCGCCAGCAGCTTGGCCAAAGGGCTAGCGGGGGCTGCCGTCTTC	CASSLAKGLAGAAVF
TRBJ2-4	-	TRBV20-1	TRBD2	TGCAGTGCTAGGGGGGGGGAAGGTCAGTACTTC	CSARGGEGQYF
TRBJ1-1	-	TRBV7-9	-	TGTGCCAGCAGCACCTGGCGGCAGCGGGGAGGGGGCACTGAAGCTTTCTTT	CASSTWRQRGGGTEAFF
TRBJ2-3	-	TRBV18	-	TGTGCCAGCTCACCACCGACTAGCACAGATACGCAGTATTTT	CASSPPTSTDTQYF
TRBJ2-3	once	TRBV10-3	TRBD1	TGTGCCATCAGTGAGTTTCAGGGGGCAGGCACAGATACGCAGTATTTT	CAISEFQGAGTDTQYF
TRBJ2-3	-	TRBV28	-	TGTGCCAGCAGCACAGGGTTAAGTAGCACAGATACGCAGTATTTT	CASSTGLSSTDTQYF
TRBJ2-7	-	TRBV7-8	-	TGTGCCAGCAGCTTCGGTCCGGGTTCCTACGAGCAGTACTTC	CASSFGPGSYEQYF
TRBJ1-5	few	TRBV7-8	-	TGTGCCAGCAGCTCTGCTCCGCGGGGGACCTCTGCCCAGCCCCAGCATTTT	CASSSAPRGTSAQPQHF
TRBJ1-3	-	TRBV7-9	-	TGTGCCAGCAGCTTTAGACACTCCTCGCTCTCTGGAAACACCATATATTTT	CASSFRHSSLSGNTIYF
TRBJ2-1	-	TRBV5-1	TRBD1	TGCGCCAGCAGCAGGGAGACAGGGGTCCAAAAATTTGAGCAGTTCTTC	CASSRETGVQKFEQFF
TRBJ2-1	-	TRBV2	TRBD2	TGTGCCAGCAGAGGGGGTCTACTAGCGGGGTACAATGAGCAGTTCTTC	CASRGGLLAGYNEQFF
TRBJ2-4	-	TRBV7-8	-	TGTGCCAGCAGCTCACGGGGAGGAATCGGGCGAGCCAAAAACATTCAGTACTTC	CASSSRGGIGRAKNIQYF
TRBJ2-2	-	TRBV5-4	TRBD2	TGTGCCAGCAGCTGGGGCGGGAGGTCCGGCACCGGGGAGCTGTTTTTT	CASSWGGRSGTGELFF
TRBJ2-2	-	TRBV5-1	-	TGCGCCAGCAGCTTGAGGGGCCAGTCCACCGGGGAGCTGTTTTTT	CASSLRGQSTGELFF
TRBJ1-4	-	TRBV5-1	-	TGCGCCAGCAGCTGGTCCCTAGGGGAGGAACTGTTTTTT	CASSWSLGEELFF
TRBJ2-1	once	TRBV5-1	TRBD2	TGCGCCAGCAGGACTAGCGGGGGGGTGGATGAGCAGTTCTTC	CASRTSGGVDEQFF
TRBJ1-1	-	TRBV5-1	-	TGCGCCAGCAGCTTGGCCGGAGAACCTATGAAGTGGGCTTTCTTT	CASSLAGEPMKWAFF
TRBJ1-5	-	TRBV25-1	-	TGTGCCAGCAGCTCGGGGGGCAACAATCAGCCCCAGCATTTT	CASSSGGNNQPQHF
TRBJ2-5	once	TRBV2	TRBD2	TGTGCCAGCTCGGTGGCGGGACTAGCAGCGGAGACCCAGTACTTC	CASSVAGLAAETQYF
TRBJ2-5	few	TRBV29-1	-	TGCAGCGTAAACCCGGGGCAAGAGACCCAGTACTTC	CSVNPGQETQYF
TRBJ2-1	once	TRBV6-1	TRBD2	TGTGCCAGCAGGGAGGGACTAGCGGGAGTCGATGAGCAGTTCTTC	CASREGLAGVDEQFF
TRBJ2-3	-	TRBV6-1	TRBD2	TGTGCCAGCAGTGAAAGCCCCGGGAGGGCCAAAGATACGCAGTATTTT	CASSESPGRAKDTQYF